This T cell receptor (beta chain) was identified during a study of cytotoxic CD8 clonotypes in ibrutinib-treated CLL. There are a few counts of this clone. Trimming removed 2 bases from V and 12 bases from J, with 11 bases in between. This CDR3 is 13 amino acids long. In germline, CDR1 is MNHEY, CDR2 SMNVEV (reference sequence). A 1 in 200,000 to 1 in 1 million T cell depth was the sequencing target. Profiled with immunoSEQ multiplex PCR; TCRdb holds only in-frame clones, not every one. The sample holds about 160,000 clones, over 65% seen once. The V call is TRBV27, the J call TRBJ1-6; D not resolved. The sequencing used PBMCs, collected after 12 months of ibrutinib treatment. This receptor was obtained from a human donor with chronic lymphocytic leukemia. Written as DNA, the CDR3 is TGTGCCAGCAGTTTACCTAGTCTAGGACCCCTCCACTTT. It specifies CASSLPSLGPLHF.